What follows describes a single T cell receptor beta chain. The source of the sample is a study of regulatory T cells in long-lasting Graves disease. Study details: New Graves' disease cases had less than 3 months of antithyroid drugs.

Time point indicated: newly diagnosed GD, antithyroid drugs for less than 3 months. RNA extracted from PBMCs served as the sequencing template. The TCR beta library used iRepertoire HTBI primers with Arm-PCR amplification of CDR3. TCRdb reprocessed the multiplex PCR reads via MiXCR and lists one record per CDR3 protein. The data hold about 460,000 distinct CDR3 sequences, with around 15% observed a single time. The same data also contributed to another study, on T cells in Graves' hyperthyroidism and ophthalmopathy. That paper adds: Stable hyperthyroidism was separated from ophthalmopathy by a model based on 13 V-J features.

Sequences were derived from peripheral blood mononuclear cells (PBMCs), sampled at new diagnosis, from a patient treated with antithyroid drugs. This receptor was identified in a woman aged 50 to 60 with Graves disease.

This CDR3 reads CASSLLSLLRDGVNSPLHF. The CDR3, as DNA: TGTGCCAGCAGCTTGTTATCGCTACTCAGGGACGGTGTAAATTCACCCCTCCACTTT. This sequence joins TRBV5-5 and TRBJ1-6; D is possibly TRBD1 (5 bases). Trimming cost V 1 base and J 7 bases, with 24 bases left between them. The CDR3 is 19 amino acids. The germline CDR1 and CDR2 sequences are SGHKS and YYEKEE (reference sequence).